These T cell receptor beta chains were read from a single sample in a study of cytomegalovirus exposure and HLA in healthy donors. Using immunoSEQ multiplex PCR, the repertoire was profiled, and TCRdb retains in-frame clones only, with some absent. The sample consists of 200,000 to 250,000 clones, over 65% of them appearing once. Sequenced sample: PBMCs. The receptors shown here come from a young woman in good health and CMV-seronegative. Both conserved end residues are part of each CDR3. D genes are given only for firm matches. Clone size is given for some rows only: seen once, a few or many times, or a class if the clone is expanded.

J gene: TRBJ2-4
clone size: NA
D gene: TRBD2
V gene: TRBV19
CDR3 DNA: TGTGCCAGTAGTTTCCGACTAGCGGGAGGGCCGAGAGCCAAAAACATTCAGTACTTC
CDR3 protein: CASSFRLAGGPRAKNIQYF

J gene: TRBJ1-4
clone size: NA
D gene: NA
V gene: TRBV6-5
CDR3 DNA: TGTGCCAGCGGGCGTAGTCGTTCTCGCGAAAAACTGTTTTTT
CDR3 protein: CASGRSRSREKLFF

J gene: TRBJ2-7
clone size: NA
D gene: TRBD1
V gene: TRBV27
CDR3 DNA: TGTGCCAGCAGTCCATACACGGGACAGAGTTACGAGCAGTACTTC
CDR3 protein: CASSPYTGQSYEQYF

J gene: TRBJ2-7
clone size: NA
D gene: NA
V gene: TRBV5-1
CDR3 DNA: TGCGCCAGCAGCAGGACTGTTGAAAACTACGAGCAGTACTTC
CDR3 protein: CASSRTVENYEQYF

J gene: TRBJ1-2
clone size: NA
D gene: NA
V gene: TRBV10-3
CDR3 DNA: TGTGCCATCAGCCGCAATGGACAGCTTTCCTATGGCTACACCTTC
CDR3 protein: CAISRNGQLSYGYTF

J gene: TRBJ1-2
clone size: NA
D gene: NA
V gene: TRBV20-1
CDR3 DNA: TGCAGTGCTAGAGATCCGGATGGCTACACCTTC
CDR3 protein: CSARDPDGYTF

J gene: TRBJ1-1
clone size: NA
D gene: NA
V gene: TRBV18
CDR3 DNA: TGTGCCAGCTCCCCGGGTGGGGCCGGCACTGAAGCTTTCTTT
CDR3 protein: CASSPGGAGTEAFF

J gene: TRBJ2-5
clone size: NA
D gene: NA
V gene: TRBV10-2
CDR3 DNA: TGCGCCAGCTGGGGAGGGGGGGGAGAGACCCAGTACTTC
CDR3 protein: CASWGGGGETQYF

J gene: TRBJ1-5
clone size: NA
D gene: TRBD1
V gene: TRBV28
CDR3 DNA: TGTGCCAGCAGTTTCAGGGGGCTGAGGGAGCCCCAGCATTTT
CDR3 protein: CASSFRGLREPQHF

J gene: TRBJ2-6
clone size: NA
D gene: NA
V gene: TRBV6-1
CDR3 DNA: TGTGCCAGCAGTCAGACTGGGGCCAACGTCCTGACTTTC
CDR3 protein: CASSQTGANVLTF

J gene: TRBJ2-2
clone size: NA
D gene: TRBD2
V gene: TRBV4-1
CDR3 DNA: TGCGCCAGCAGCCAAGGCCCTCCTAGCGGGAGGAACACCGGGGAGCTGTTTTTT
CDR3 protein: CASSQGPPSGRNTGELFF

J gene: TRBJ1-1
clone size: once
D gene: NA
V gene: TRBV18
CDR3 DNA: TGTGCCAGCTCACCAGGGCGAGAAGCTTTCTTT
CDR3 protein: CASSPGREAFF

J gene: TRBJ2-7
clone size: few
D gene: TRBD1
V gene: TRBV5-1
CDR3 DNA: TGCGCCAGCAGTATTACAGGGGCAGACTACGAGCAGTACTTC
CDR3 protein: CASSITGADYEQYF

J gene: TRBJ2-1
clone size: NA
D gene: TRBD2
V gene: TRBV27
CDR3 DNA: TGTGCCAGCAGTTTACAGGTAGCGGGGGGGCCCGGCGATGAGCAGTTCTTC
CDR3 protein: CASSLQVAGGPGDEQFF

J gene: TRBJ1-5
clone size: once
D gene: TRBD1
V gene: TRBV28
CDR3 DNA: TGTGCCAGCAGTACCAGACACACAGGGGGCCGGCAGCCCCAGCATTTT
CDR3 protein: CASSTRHTGGRQPQHF

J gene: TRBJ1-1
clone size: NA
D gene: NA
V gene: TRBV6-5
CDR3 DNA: TGTGCCAGCAGTTACCCGACAGGTATGAACACTGAAGCTTTCTTT
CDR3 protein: CASSYPTGMNTEAFF

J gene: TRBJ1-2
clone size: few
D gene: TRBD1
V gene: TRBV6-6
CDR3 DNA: TGTGCCAGCAGTCACAACGACAGGGCGGATGGCTACACCTTC
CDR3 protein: CASSHNDRADGYTF

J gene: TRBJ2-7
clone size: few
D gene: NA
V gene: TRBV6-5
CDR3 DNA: TGTGCCAGCAGTTACGGCAGAGGGTCCTACGAGCAGTACTTC
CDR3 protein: CASSYGRGSYEQYF

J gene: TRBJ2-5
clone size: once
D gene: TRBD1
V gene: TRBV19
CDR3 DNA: TGTGCCAGTAGTTACAGGGGAATGGAAGAGACCCAGTACTTC
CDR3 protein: CASSYRGMEETQYF

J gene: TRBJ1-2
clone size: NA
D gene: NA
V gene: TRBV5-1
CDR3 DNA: TGCGCCAGCAGCTTGGCTTCCAACAGGGAGGGCTACACCTTC
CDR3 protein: CASSLASNREGYTF

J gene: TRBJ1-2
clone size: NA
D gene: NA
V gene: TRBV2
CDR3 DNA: TGTGCCAGCAGTGAAGCGAGACTATACTATGGCTACACCTTC
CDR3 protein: CASSEARLYYGYTF

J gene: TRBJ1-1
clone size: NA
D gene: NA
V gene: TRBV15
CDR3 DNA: TGTGCCACCAGCGCAGAGCCACCGCCCCAGGGCACCCAAGCTTTCTTT
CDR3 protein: CATSAEPPPQGTQAFF

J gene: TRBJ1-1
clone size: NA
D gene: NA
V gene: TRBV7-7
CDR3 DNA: TGTGCTAGCAGCTTATGGCTGAACACTGAAGCTTTCTTT
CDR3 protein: CASSLWLNTEAFF

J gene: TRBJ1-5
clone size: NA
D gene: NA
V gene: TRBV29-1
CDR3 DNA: TGCAGCGTTGGTAAGGGGAATCAGCCCCAGCATTTT
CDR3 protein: CSVGKGNQPQHF

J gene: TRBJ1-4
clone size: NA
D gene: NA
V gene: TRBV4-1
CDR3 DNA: TGCGCCAGCAGCCAAGATCCACTCCTTGAGGGTGAAAAACTGTTTTTT
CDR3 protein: CASSQDPLLEGEKLFF

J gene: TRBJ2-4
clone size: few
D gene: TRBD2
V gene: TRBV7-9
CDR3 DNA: TGTTCCAGCACACCTCGGGAGGGGGAAAACATTCAGTACTTC
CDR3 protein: CSSTPREGENIQYF

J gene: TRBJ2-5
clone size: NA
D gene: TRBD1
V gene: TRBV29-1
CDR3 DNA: TGCAGCGCTCAACAGCCGGGACAGAAGACCCAGTACTTC
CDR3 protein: CSAQQPGQKTQYF

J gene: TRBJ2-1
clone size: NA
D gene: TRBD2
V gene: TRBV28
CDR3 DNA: TGTGCCAGCCTCGGGACTAGCGGGAGCTCCTACAATGAGCAGTTCTTC
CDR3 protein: CASLGTSGSSYNEQFF

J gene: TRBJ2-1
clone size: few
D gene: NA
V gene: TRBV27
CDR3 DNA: TGTGCCAGCAGTATCGACAGCTACAATGAGCAGTTCTTC
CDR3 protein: CASSIDSYNEQFF

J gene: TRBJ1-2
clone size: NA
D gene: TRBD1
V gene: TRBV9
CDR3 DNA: TGTGCCAGCAGCGTATCTTCGAGACAGGGGAGGTTTGCCTATGGCTACACCTTC
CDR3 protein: CASSVSSRQGRFAYGYTF

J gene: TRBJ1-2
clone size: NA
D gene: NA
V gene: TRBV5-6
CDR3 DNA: TGTGCCAGCAGTCGGGAGTTACCCCATGGCTACACCTTC
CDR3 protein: CASSRELPHGYTF

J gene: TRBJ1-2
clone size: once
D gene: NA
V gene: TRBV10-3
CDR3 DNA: TGTGCCATCAGGGCAGATTCCACAGTACATGGCTACACCTTC
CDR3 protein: CAIRADSTVHGYTF

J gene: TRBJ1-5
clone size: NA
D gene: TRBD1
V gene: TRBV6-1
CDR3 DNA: TGTGCCATCCCGGGACAGTTAAATCAGCCCCAGCATTTT
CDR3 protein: CAIPGQLNQPQHF

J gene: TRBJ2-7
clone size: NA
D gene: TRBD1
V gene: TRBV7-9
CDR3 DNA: TGTGCCAGCAGCTCGGGACAGGGGAATGACGAGCAGTACTTC
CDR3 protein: CASSSGQGNDEQYF

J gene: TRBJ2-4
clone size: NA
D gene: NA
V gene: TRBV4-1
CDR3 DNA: TGCGCCAGCAGCCAACAGCGCATAGCCAAAAACATTCAGTACTTC
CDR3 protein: CASSQQRIAKNIQYF

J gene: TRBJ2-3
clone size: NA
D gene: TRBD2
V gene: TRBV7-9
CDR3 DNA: TGTGCCAGCAGCGTTAGCGGGAGGGCCGAAGATACGCAGTATTTT
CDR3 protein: CASSVSGRAEDTQYF

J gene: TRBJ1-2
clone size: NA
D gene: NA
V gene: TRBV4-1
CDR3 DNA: TGCGCCAGCAGCCCCCCCCAGGGGCGCCTCTATGGCTACACCTTC
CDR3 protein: CASSPPQGRLYGYTF

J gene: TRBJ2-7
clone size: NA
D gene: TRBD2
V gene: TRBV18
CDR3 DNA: TGTGCCAGCTCACCAACGGGGGGTCTCTACGAGCAGTACTTC
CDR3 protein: CASSPTGGLYEQYF

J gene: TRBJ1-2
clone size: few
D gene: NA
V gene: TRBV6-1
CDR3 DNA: TGTGCCAGCAGTGTCGCAGGGAACTATGGCTACCCCTTC
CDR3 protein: CASSVAGNYGYPF

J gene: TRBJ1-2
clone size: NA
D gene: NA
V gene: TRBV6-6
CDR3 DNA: TGTGCCAGCAGTTACTCCCCAGCGCCCGGAGGCTACACCTTC
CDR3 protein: CASSYSPAPGGYTF

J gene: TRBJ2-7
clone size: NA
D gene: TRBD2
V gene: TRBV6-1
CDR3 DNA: TGTGCCAGCGGGAGGGGTGGAGTAACTTACGAGCAGTACTTC
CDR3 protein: CASGRGGVTYEQYF

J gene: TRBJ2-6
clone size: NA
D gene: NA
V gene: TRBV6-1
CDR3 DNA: TGTGCCAGCAGTGAATTCCAGGGAAGCTCTGGGGCCAACGTCCTGACTTTC
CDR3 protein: CASSEFQGSSGANVLTF

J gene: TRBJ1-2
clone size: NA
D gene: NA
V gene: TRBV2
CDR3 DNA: TGTGCCAGCAGTGAACTGGAGACTCAAGGCTACACCTTC
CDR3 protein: CASSELETQGYTF

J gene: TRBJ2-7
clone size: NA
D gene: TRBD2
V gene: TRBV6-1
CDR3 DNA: TGTGCCAGCAGAATCGGAGCGGGGCCAACCTACGAGCAGTACTTC
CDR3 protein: CASRIGAGPTYEQYF

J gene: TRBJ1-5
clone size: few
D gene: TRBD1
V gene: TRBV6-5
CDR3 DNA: TGTGCCAGCAGAGCTACAGGGGTAGGGAATCAGCCCCAGCATTTT
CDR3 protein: CASRATGVGNQPQHF

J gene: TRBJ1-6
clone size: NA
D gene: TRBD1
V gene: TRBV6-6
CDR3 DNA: TGTGCCAGCAGTCCGAAGACAGGGTATTTTAATTCACCCCTCCACTTT
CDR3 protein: CASSPKTGYFNSPLHF

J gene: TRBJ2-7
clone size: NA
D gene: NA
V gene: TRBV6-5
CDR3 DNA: TGTGCCAGCAGCCGCCAGGGGAGAGGCTACGAGCAGTACTTC
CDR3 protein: CASSRQGRGYEQYF

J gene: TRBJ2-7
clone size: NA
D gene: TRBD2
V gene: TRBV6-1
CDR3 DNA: TGTGCCAGCATCCCCAGGAGGGGACTAGTAATCGAGCAGTACTTC
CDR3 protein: CASIPRRGLVIEQYF